This T cell receptor beta chain came from a study of blood T cell repertoires in COVID-19 (TCRdb year 2020). Regarding the study in general: Samples covering the acute and convalescent phases of COVID-19 were provided by collaborators in the United States, Italy and Spain. The material from the prospective study consisted of cDNA or gDNA derived from T cells, B-cell-depleted T cells, or PBMCs. Deeply sampled blood TCRbeta repertoires from subjects exposed to, actively infected with, or recovered from COVID-19 were included in the dataset. The repertoires were released in a freely available public database intended as a resource for research on the immune response to SARS-CoV-2. Samples were obtained from the ongoing ImmuneRACE study (first 160 participants) and from roughly 1,300 subjects provided by 6 global collaborators. Nearly every sample came with metadata listing a de-identified subject ID, COVID-19 status, age in years and sex. Where available, HLA class I and class II types were obtained from metadata supplied by the sample provider rather than from assay-based typing.

From a lookup of the germline V gene, CDR1 and CDR2 are SGHAT and FQNNGV. Trimming costs V 2 bases and J 8 bases, and their ends lie 7 bases apart. The CDR3 sequence holds 12 residues, the cysteine and phenylalanine included. Just CDR3 DNA is preserved here, 36 bases in frame from base 1. As regards this clone: The antigen this receptor binds is unknown. No per-base quality is available; no much larger clone lies one base away.

TCRbeta CDR3 regions were amplified from genomic DNA using the immunoSEQ Assay, a bias-controlled multiplex PCR. As for the authors' bioinformatics: The number of nucleated cells in each sample was estimated by amplification of reference gene primers within the assay. Sequence reads were collapsed and filtered to measure the absolute abundance of every unique TCRbeta CDR3 rearrangement. For each sample, productive Simpson clonality was calculated as the square root of Simpson's diversity index across productive rearrangements. TCRdb holds this immuneACCESS table with in-frame rearrangements only. Some clones are missing; in checked studies, unresolved V genes explain under half, and the rest has no known cause. The DNA was the basis for D and trimming; V, J and clone size are from that table. The sample table lists approximately 75,000 clones, approximately 85% of them with a count of one. Of the sample, about 4.6% is held by the ten largest clones.

Paper-wide results and their limitations: How much clinical and demographic metadata was included differed by source and by participant, and the metadata was provided uncurated.

Each collaborating institution followed its own protocols to collect whole blood in K2EDTA tubes. For TCRbeta analysis, collaborator samples were shipped as frozen whole blood, as isolated PBMCs, or as DNA extracted from either sample type. The TCR was taken from a man aged 80 or over with acute or convalescent COVID-19. The V and J genes are TRBV11-2 and TRBJ2-1; the D region possibly corresponds to TRBD2 (5 bases align). Sequenced sample: peripheral blood. This receptor has the CDR3 CASSLKLDEQFF. The sequenced DNA: TGTGCCAGCAGCTTAAAACTAGATGAGCAGTTCTTC.